The 2 T cell receptor beta chains listed next were all sequenced from one sample in a study of shared clonotypes between healthy human individuals. Assay: immunoSEQ multiplex PCR; the TCRdb copy retains only in-frame clones and omits some. Among over 1.5 million clones listed, 95% to 99% were seen once. The sample consisted of naive CD4+ T cells sorted from blood. Sample subset: CD45RA+ positively selected. These receptors were collected from a man aged 25 to 45 in good health.

V usage is TRBV7-3 and J usage is TRBJ1-2, with a tentative D call TRBD1 (6 bases). Germline values: CDR1 SGHTA, CDR2 FQGTGA. The CDR3 spans 19 residues. Trimming cost V 2 bases and J 2 bases, with 24 bases left between them. In nucleotides, the CDR3 is TGTGCCAGCAGCTTAGACGGACAACACTTACAGGGAGTGAACTATGGCTACACCTTC. Encoded protein: CASSLDGQHLQGVNYGYTF.

The V gene is TRBV18, the J gene TRBJ2-1, with 14 positions matching TRBD2. J was trimmed by 1 base and V by 2 bases; bases with no gene match: 10. This CDR3 is 20 amino acids long. Per the germline V gene, CDR1 is KGHSH and CDR2 is LQKENI. In nucleotides, the CDR3 is TGTGCCAGCTCACCAAGACGGACCGGGACTAGCGGGAGTTCCTACAATGAGCAGTTCTTC. Protein product: CASSPRRTGTSGSSYNEQFF.